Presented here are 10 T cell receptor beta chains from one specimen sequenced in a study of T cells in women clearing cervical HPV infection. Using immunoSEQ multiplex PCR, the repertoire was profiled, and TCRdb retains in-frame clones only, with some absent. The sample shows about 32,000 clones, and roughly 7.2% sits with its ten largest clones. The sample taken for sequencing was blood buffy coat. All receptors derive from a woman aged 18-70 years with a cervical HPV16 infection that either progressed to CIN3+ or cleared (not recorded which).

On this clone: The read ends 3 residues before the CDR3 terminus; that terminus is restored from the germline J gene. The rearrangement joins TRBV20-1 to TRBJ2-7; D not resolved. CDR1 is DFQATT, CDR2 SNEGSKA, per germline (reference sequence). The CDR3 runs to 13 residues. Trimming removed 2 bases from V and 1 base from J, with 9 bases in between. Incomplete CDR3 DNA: TGCAGTGCTAGATTACGTCAGTCCTACGAG. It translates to CSARLRQSYE. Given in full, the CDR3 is CSARLRQSYEQYF.

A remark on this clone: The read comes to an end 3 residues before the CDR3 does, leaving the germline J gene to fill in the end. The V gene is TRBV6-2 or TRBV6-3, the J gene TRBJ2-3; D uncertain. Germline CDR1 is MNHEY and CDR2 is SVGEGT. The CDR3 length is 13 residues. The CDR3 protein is CASSYLGFETQYF. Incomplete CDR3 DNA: TGTGCCAGCAGTTACTTAGGGTTCGAGACG.

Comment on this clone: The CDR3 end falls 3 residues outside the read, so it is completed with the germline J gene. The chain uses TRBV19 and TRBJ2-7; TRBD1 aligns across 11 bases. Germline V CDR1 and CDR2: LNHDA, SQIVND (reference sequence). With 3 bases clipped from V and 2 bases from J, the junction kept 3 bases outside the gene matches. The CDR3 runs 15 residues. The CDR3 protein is CASSMGGQGAYEQYF. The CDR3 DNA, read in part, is TGTGCCAGTAGTATGGGGGGACAGGGGGCCTACGAG.

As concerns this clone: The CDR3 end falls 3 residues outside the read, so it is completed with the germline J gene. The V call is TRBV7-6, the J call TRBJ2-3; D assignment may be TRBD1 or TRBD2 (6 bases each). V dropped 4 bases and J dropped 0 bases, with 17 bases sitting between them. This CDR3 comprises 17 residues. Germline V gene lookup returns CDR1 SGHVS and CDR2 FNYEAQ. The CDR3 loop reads CASSSGGWDTSTDTQYF. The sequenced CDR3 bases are TGTGCCAGCAGCTCAGGAGGGTGGGACACTAGCACAGATACG.

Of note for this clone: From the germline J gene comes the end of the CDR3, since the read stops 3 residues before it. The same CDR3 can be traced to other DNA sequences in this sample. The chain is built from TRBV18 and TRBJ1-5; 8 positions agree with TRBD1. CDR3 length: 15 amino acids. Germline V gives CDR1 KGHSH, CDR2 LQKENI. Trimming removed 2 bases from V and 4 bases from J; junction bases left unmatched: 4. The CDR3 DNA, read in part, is TGTGCCAGCTCACCAGACAGGGGTGGGAATCAGCCC. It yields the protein CASSPDRGGNQP. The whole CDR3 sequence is CASSPDRGGNQPQHF.

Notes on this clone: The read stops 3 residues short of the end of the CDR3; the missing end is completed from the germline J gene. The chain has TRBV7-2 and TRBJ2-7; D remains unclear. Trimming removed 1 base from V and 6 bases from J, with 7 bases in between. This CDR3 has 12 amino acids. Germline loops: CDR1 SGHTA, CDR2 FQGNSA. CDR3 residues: CASSLDRGEQYF. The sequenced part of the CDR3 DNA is TGTGCCAGCAGCTTAGACCGCGGCGAG.

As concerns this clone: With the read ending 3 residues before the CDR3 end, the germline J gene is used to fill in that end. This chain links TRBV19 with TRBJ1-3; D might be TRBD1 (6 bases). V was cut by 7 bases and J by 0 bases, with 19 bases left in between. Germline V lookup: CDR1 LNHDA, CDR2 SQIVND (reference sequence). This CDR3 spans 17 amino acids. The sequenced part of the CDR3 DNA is TGTGCCAGTAACAGTGGGGGCTTGGATAGCTCTGGAAACACC. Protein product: CASNSGGLDSSGNT. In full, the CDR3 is CASNSGGLDSSGNTIYF.

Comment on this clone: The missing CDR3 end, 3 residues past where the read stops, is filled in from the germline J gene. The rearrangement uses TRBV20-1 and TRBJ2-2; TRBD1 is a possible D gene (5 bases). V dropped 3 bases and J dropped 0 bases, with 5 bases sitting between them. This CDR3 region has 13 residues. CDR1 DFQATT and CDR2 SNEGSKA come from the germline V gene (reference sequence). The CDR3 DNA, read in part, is TGCAGTGCTAGGACAGCGAACACCGGGGAG. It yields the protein CSARTANTGE. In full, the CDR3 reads CSARTANTGELFF.

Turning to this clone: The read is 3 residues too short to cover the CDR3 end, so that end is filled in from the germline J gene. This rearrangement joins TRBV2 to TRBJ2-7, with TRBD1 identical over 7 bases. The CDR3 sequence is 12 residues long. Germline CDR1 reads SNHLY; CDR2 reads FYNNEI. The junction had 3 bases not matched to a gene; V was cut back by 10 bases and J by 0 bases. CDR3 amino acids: CANRDSSYEQYF. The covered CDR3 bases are TGTGCCAACCGGGACAGCTCCTACGAG.

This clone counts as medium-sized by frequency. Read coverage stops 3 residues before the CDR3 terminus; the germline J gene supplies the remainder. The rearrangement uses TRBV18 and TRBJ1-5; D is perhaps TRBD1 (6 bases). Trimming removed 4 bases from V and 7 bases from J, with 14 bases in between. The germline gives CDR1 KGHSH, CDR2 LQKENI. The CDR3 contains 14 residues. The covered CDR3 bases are TGTGCCAGCTCACGGGGGCAGACGGGACAGCCC. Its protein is CASSRGQTGQP. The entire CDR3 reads CASSRGQTGQPQHF.